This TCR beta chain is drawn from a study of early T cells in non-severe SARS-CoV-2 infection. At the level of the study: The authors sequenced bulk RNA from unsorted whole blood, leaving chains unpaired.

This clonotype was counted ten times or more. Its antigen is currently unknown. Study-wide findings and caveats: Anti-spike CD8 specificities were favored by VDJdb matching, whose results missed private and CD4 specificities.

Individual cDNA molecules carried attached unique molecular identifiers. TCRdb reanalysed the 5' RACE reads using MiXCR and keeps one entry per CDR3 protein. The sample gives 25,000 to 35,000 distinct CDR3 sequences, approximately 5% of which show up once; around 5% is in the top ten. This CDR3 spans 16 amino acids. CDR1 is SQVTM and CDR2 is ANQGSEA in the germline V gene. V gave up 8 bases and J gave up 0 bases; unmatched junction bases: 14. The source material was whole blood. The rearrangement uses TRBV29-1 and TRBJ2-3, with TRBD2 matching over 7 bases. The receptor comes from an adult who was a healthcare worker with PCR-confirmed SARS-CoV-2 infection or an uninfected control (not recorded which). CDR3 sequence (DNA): TGCAGCCCTAAGGGGCTAGCGGCAACTAGCACAGATACGCAGTATTTT. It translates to CSPKGLAATSTDTQYF.